Presented here are 21 T cell receptor beta chains from one specimen sequenced in a study of blood T cell repertoires in COVID-19. Produced via immunoSEQ multiplex PCR; TCRdb's table is partial and in-frame only. The table includes over 70,000 clones, around 80% detected once. Sequences were obtained from peripheral blood. Receptor source: a man between 65 and 85 years old with acute or convalescent COVID-19.

This clone was counted between two and nine times. The V call is TRBV5-1, the J call TRBJ1-4; 8 bases are a match to TRBD1. The ends lost 4 bases at V and 7 bases at J; junction bases unmatched: 12. The germline gives CDR1 SGHRS, CDR2 YFSETQ. CDR3 length: 16 amino acids. The CDR3 DNA is TGCGCCAGCAGCCATACACAGGGGGATCTCCCTGAAAAACTGTTTTTT. Its protein product is CASSHTQGDLPEKLFF.

V and J are TRBV7-8 and TRBJ2-1; TRBD2 agrees at 7 bases. The CDR3 totals 15 residues. Germline trimming cut 3 bases from V and 5 bases from J; bases unmatched to any gene: 7. From germline, CDR1 is SGHVS and CDR2 FQNEAQ. The CDR3 here is CASSLRLAANNEQFF. The CDR3 nucleotides are TGTGCCAGCAGCTTGAGACTAGCAGCTAACAATGAGCAGTTCTTC.

J is TRBJ1-3 and V is TRBV7-9; TRBD1 matches 10 bases. Germline CDR1 reads SEHNR; CDR2 reads FQNEAQ (reference sequence). The CDR3 is made up of 16 amino acids. Trimming removed 5 bases from V and 4 bases from J; junction bases left unmatched: 8. CDR3 DNA sequence: TGTGCCAGCAGCAGATCCGGGACAGGGGCCGGAAACACCATATATTTT. Translated, it gives CASSRSGTGAGNTIYF. Based on the CDR3 plus reference TRBV7-9 and TRBJ1-3, the full variable domain is DTGVSQNPRHKITKRGQNVTFRCDPISEHNRLYWYRQTLGQGPEFLTYFQNEAQLEKSRLLSDRFSAERPKGSFSTLEIQRTEQGDSAMYLCASSRSGTGAGNTIYFGEGSWLTVV.

The rearrangement joins TRBV7-9 to TRBJ1-2, with TRBD1 as a possible D gene (6 bases). This CDR3 region has 14 residues. Germline V CDR1 and CDR2: SEHNR, FQNEAQ (reference sequence). With 4 bases removed from V and 4 bases from J, the gap between germline ends came to 13 bases. The CDR3 bases are TGTGCCAGCAGCTCGTTGGCGGGGGCCTATGGCTACACCTTC. Protein product: CASSSLAGAYGYTF.

The chain uses TRBV9 and TRBJ1-2, with D perhaps TRBD1 (5 bases). Deletions cut 0 bases from V and 5 bases from J, with 14 bases between. Germline CDR1 SGDLS, CDR2 YYNGEE. This CDR3 has 15 residues. CDR3 sequence (DNA): TGTGCCAGCAGCGTAGACGCGGGGGTCTATTATGGCTACACCTTC. Translating it yields CASSVDAGVYYGYTF.

The chain has TRBV20-1 and TRBJ1-1; weak D call: TRBD1 (5 bases). The V end was cut by 3 bases, the J end by 1 base, with 15 bases between. The CDR3 is made up of 15 amino acids. Germline lookup yields CDR1 DFQATT and CDR2 SNEGSKA (reference sequence). The CDR3 DNA follows: TGCAGTGCTAGTTACGCGGGACGACAGAACACTGAAGCTTTCTTT. Its protein product is CSASYAGRQNTEAFF.

The rearrangement joins TRBV11-2 to TRBJ2-7; the match to TRBD1 covers 10 bases. The CDR3 runs 14 residues. The ends lost 5 bases at V and 4 bases at J; junction bases unmatched: 5. Germline-derived CDR1 and CDR2 are SGHAT and FQNNGV. CDR3 amino acids: CASSPGTGEYEQYF. CDR3 DNA sequence: TGTGCCAGCAGCCCCGGGACAGGGGAATACGAGCAGTACTTC.

The chain links TRBV30 to TRBJ1-6, with 7 bases aligning to TRBD1. The germline V gene encodes CDR1 GTSNPN and CDR2 SVGIG (reference sequence). After removal of 1 base from V and 9 bases from J, the junction contained 3 bases not matched to a gene. CDR3 size: 13 residues. CDR3 coding DNA: TGTGCCTGGAGTGCTTCAGGGGGTTCACCCCTCCACTTT. Its protein is CAWSASGGSPLHF.

This sequence joins TRBV2 and TRBJ1-1; TRBD1 matches 8 bases. The CDR3 runs to 13 residues. The J segment lost 7 bases and the V segment lost 7 bases, leaving 8 bases of the junction unmatched. Germline assignment: CDR1 SNHLY and CDR2 FYNNEI. CDR3 sequence: CASTAQGGFEAFF. In DNA form, the CDR3 reads TGTGCCAGCACAGCACAGGGGGGATTTGAAGCTTTCTTT.

The J gene is TRBJ2-3, the V gene TRBV9; 11 bases fit TRBD2. The CDR3 totals 17 residues. V shed 0 bases and J 5 bases; nucleotides not matched to a gene: 8. Germline V lookup: CDR1 SGDLS, CDR2 YYNGEE. Written as DNA, the CDR3 is TGTGCCAGCAGCGTAGGAGATAGCGGGGGGGCTGGAGATACGCAGTATTTT. Its protein product is CASSVGDSGGAGDTQYF.

This clone was detected a few times. V gene TRBV5-1 combines with J gene TRBJ2-7; D is ambiguous. CDR3 length: 12 residues. V was pared by 7 bases and J by 3 bases, with 11 bases between. Germline V gives CDR1 SGHRS, CDR2 YFSETQ. CDR3 DNA: TGCGCCAGCTCCCGGTCCGACTACGAGCAGTACTTC. This encodes CASSRSDYEQYF. The full variable domain, in which reference TRBV5-1 and TRBJ2-7 provide the parts outside the CDR3, is KAGVTQTPRYLIKTRGQQVTLSCSPISGHRSVSWYQQTPGQGLQFLFEYFSETQRNKGNFPGRFSGRQFSNSRSEMNVSTLELGDSALYLCASSRSDYEQYFGPGTRLTVT.

In its sample, this clone was seen a few times. J is TRBJ1-1 and V is TRBV3-1 (or the pseudogene TRBV3-2); the D is unclear. CDR3 length equals 15 residues. The ends were cut back, 0 bases at V and 5 bases at J, with 13 bases in the middle. In germline, CDR1 is LGHDT, CDR2 YNNKEL (reference sequence). CDR3 residues: CASSQESQAGTEAFF. The CDR3 nucleotides are TGTGCCAGCAGCCAAGAGTCCCAGGCGGGGACTGAAGCTTTCTTT.

Only a few counts were recorded for this clone. The V gene is TRBV12-5, the J gene TRBJ2-7; tentative D call: TRBD2 (5 bases). Between the trimmed V and J ends, which lost 7 bases and 7 bases, there was a span of 23 bases. Germline values: CDR1 LGHNT, CDR2 FRNRAP. CDR3 length: 15 residues. Written as DNA, the CDR3 is TGTGCTAGTGCTCCCAGCGGCCCCGGGTCGTGGGAGCAGTACTTC. It yields the protein CASAPSGPGSWEQYF.

The chain employs TRBV24-1 and TRBJ1-1; TRBD1 matches at 7 bases. The CDR3 loop spans 13 amino acids. Germline-derived CDR1 and CDR2 are KGHDR and SFDVKD. The J segment lost 9 bases and the V segment lost 4 bases, leaving 7 bases of the junction unmatched. The CDR3 nucleotides are TGTGCCACCAGTGACCCCGGACAGGCGAAAGCTTTCTTT. It specifies CATSDPGQAKAFF.

The V call is TRBV2, the J call TRBJ1-1; 7 bases fit TRBD1. The junction had 9 bases not matched to a gene; V was cut back by 4 bases and J by 4 bases. The CDR3 spans 15 residues. The germline V gene has CDR1 SNHLY and CDR2 FYNNEI. The CDR3 spells CASSAGTAGSTEAFF. CDR3 sequence (DNA): TGTGCCAGCAGTGCCGGGACAGCAGGGAGCACTGAAGCTTTCTTT.

The CDR3 coding sequence is TGCGCCAGCAGGGCACTGACAGTAAACTATGGCTACACCTTC. Its translation is CASRALTVNYGYTF. The gene calls are TRBV5-1 and TRBJ1-2; D perhaps matches TRBD1 (5 bases). The CDR3 extends over 14 amino acids. Trimming took off 5 bases at V and 2 bases at J, with 13 bases between the two ends. Germline V gives CDR1 SGHRS, CDR2 YFSETQ.

This clone showed up just a few times. This chain joins TRBV19 and TRBJ2-2; D is unclear. Germline-derived CDR1 and CDR2 are LNHDA and SQIVND (reference sequence). The CDR3 sequence is 14 residues long. V lost 8 bases and J 4 bases, leaving 14 bases between the germline ends. The CDR3 is CASEVLRSTGELFF. The CDR3 bases are TGTGCCAGTGAGGTTCTACGAAGCACCGGGGAGCTGTTTTTT.

The rearrangement joins TRBV29-1 to TRBJ1-5; 12 nucleotides match TRBD1. Germline V gene sequence: CDR1 SQVTM, CDR2 ANQGSEA. J gave up 6 bases and V 7 bases, and 4 bases lay outside the gene matches. The CDR3 is 13 residues long. The chain's CDR3 is CSAGQGAGQPQHF. The CDR3 DNA sequence: TGCAGCGCGGGACAGGGGGCAGGTCAGCCCCAGCATTTT.

This clone turned up a few times. The V and J genes are TRBV15 and TRBJ2-4; D is unclear. The CDR3 has 15 residues. Between the trimmed V and J ends, which lost 6 bases and 2 bases, there was a span of 14 bases. Germline V gene sequence: CDR1 LNHNV, CDR2 YYDKDF (reference sequence). The CDR3 sequence: CATRNLGDPKNIQYF. DNA of the CDR3: TGTGCCACCAGAAACCTAGGAGATCCCAAAAACATTCAGTACTTC.

The chain carries TRBV9 and TRBJ1-1; D is ambiguous. The CDR3 has 16 amino acids. Germline V gene sequence: CDR1 SGDLS, CDR2 YYNGEE. The V end lost 4 bases, the J end lost 0 bases, and 16 bases lay between the germline ends. CDR3 nucleotides: TGTGCCAGCAGCCCCCGCGGAGGAGCCATGAACACTGAAGCTTTCTTT. The encoded protein is CASSPRGGAMNTEAFF.

V is TRBV5-6 and J is TRBJ1-4; the D is unclear. The CDR3 covers 13 residues. The V gene's germline CDR1 is SGHDT and CDR2 YYEEEE. Trimming removed 4 bases at V and 8 bases at J, with 12 bases between. The CDR3 is CASSPAGGEKLFF. CDR3 DNA sequence: TGTGCCAGCAGCCCTGCAGGAGGGGAAAAACTGTTTTTT.